Following are 27 T cell receptor beta chains from one sample sequenced in a study of blood T cells in healthy people across ages. A second PCR, run for roughly 7 to 11 cycles, used a sample-barcoded 5' primer plus a J-beta primer mix. TCRdb re-analysed the 5' RACE reads in MiXCR, keeping a single row per CDR3 protein. The sample carries more than 800,000 distinct CDR3 sequences, 29% recorded once. The source material was blood. All receptors come from a woman aged 80 or older in good health.

The chain links TRBV18 to TRBJ2-5; D might be TRBD2 (6 bases). The end of the DNA fits TRBJ2-7 better, so the J call may be wrong. CDR3 length: 14 amino acids. The germline gives CDR1 KGHSH, CDR2 LQKENI. As DNA, the CDR3 is TGTGCCAGCTCCCTCCTAGACGGGGGAAGCGAGCAGTACTTC. This encodes CASSLLDGGSEQYF.

The rearrangement joins TRBV3-1 to TRBJ1-3; the D is unclear. CDR1 and CDR2 from the germline V gene are LGHDT and YNNKEL (reference sequence). The CDR3 is made up of 16 amino acids. The V end lost 0 bases, the J end lost 0 bases, and 9 bases lay between the germline ends. The CDR3 DNA reads TGTGCCAGCAGCCAAGATCTCTCCAACTCTGGAAACACCATATATTTT. Its protein product is CASSQDLSNSGNTIYF. Drawing the rest from reference TRBV3-1 and TRBJ1-3, the complete variable domain is DTAVSQTPKYLVTQMGNDKSIKCEQNLGHDTMYWYKQDSKKFLKIMFSYNNKELIINETVPNRFSPKSPDKAHLNLHINSLELGDSAVYFCASSQDLSNSGNTIYFGEGSWLTVV.

This clonotype was recorded many times. The genes are TRBV6-1 and TRBJ1-5, with 8 nucleotides matching TRBD1. The CDR3 sequence is 13 residues long. The germline V gene encodes CDR1 MNHNS and CDR2 SASEGT. Trimming removed 6 bases from V and 8 bases from J; junction bases left unmatched: 6. The CDR3 coding sequence is TGTGCCAGCAGCGGACAGGGTTGGGAGCCCCAGCATTTT. Translation gives CASSGQGWEPQHF.

V usage is TRBV4-3 and J usage is TRBJ2-1; 8 nucleotides agree with TRBD2. V lost 0 bases to trimming and J lost 6 bases; unmatched junction nucleotides: 4. CDR3 length: 15 residues. Germline CDR1 LGHNA, CDR2 YSLEER. The CDR3 DNA sequence: TGCGCCAGCAGCCAAGACTCCAGCGGGGGCAATGAGCAGTTCTTC. Translation: CASSQDSSGGNEQFF.

Notes on this clonotype: At one end, the junction sequence differs from germline, possibly due to a read error. The chain links TRBV7-2 to TRBJ2-3; D unresolved. The CDR3 runs 15 residues. Per the germline V gene, CDR1 is SGHTA and CDR2 is FQGNSA. The CDR3 nucleotides read TGTGCCAGCAGCTTAGGTGGTCCCCCCACAGATACGCGGTATTTT. It is translated as CASSLGGPPTDTRYF.

This clonotype has ten or more counts. The chain is built from TRBV7-2 and TRBJ1-2; 8 bases agree with TRBD1. Germline assignment: CDR1 SGHTA and CDR2 FQGNSA. V gave up 3 bases and J gave up 7 bases; unmatched junction bases: 10. The CDR3 covers 15 residues. The CDR3 spells CASSFEGTGAGGYTF. The CDR3 DNA sequence: TGTGCCAGCAGCTTCGAAGGGACAGGTGCGGGTGGCTACACCTTC.

In this sample, this clonotype turned up many times. The V call is TRBV12-3 or TRBV12-4, the J call TRBJ1-5; possibly TRBD1 for D (5 bases). V was cut by 7 bases and J by 1 base, with 8 bases left in between. CDR3 size: 13 residues. The CDR3 nucleotides are TGTGCCAGCAAGGGGAGGAGCAATCAGCCCCAGCATTTT. Translation: CASKGRSNQPQHF.

This clonotype was seen a handful of times. V usage is TRBV20-1 and J usage is TRBJ2-5, with 8 bases lining up with TRBD1. CDR3 length: 13 amino acids. J lost 2 bases, V lost 5 bases, and 4 bases had no gene match. CDR1 and CDR2 (germline): DFQATT, SNEGSKA (reference sequence). Here the CDR3 reads CSAPGQGQETQYF. CDR3 DNA: TGCAGTGCTCCCGGACAGGGACAAGAGACCCAGTACTTC.

The chain is built from TRBV12-3 or TRBV12-4 and TRBJ1-5; 7 positions match TRBD1. Germline trimming cut 10 bases from V and 2 bases from J; bases unmatched to any gene: 8. There are 14 residues in the CDR3. The DNA for the CDR3 is TGTGCCACCACGGACAGGCTTGGCAATCAGCCCCAGCATTTT. It encodes CATTDRLGNQPQHF.

For this clonotype: A much larger clone is a single base away; this may be a read error. The V gene is TRBV5-1, the J gene TRBJ2-1; D perhaps matches TRBD1 (5 bases). The CDR3 spans 15 residues. The V gene's germline CDR1 is SGHRS and CDR2 YFSETQ. The CDR3 reads CASSPDTSSCNEQFF. The CDR3 bases are TGCGCCAGCAGCCCGGACACGAGCTCCTGCAATGAGCAGTTCTTC.

This clonotype was counted between two and nine times. Being one base from a much bigger clone, this may be a read error. The V gene is TRBV12-3 or TRBV12-4, the J gene TRBJ2-1; D is perhaps TRBD1 (5 bases). TRBJ2-7 matches the DNA end more closely, so the J call is doubtful. The length of the CDR3 is 16 residues. The CDR3 region has the DNA TGTGCCAGCAGCGGCCCCGACAGTCATGATTACAATGAGCAGTACTTC. Translating gives CASSGPDSHDYNEQYF.

The chain combines TRBV6-6 with TRBJ1-2; tentative D call: TRBD1 (6 bases). From germline, CDR1 is MNHNY and CDR2 SVGAGI (reference sequence). With 2 bases removed from V and 5 bases from J, the gap between germline ends came to 15 bases. This CDR3 is 15 amino acids long. CDR3 residues: CASSYPGQIPYGYTF. The CDR3 DNA follows: TGTGCCAGCAGTTACCCAGGACAGATTCCTTATGGCTACACCTTC.

The table lists this clonotype with a few counts. This chain uses TRBV6-6 with TRBJ2-3, with D possibly TRBD1 on 6 matching bases. CDR1 MNHNY and CDR2 SVGAGI come from the germline V gene (reference sequence). CDR3 length: 15 amino acids. The V end was cut by 6 bases, the J end by 0 bases, with 13 bases between. CDR3 residues: CASSTLGQSTDTQYF. CDR3 sequence (DNA): TGTGCCAGCAGCACCCTTGGACAGAGCACAGATACGCAGTATTTT.

In its sample, this clonotype was seen many times. The rearrangement links TRBV7-2 to TRBJ2-7; D is unresolved. Germline-derived CDR1 and CDR2 are SGHTA and FQGNSA. CDR3 length equals 12 residues. With 3 bases removed from V and 3 bases from J, the gap between germline ends came to 6 bases. The CDR3 loop reads CASSFRDYEQYF. CDR3 sequence (DNA): TGTGCCAGCAGCTTCCGTGACTACGAGCAGTACTTC.

The V gene is TRBV2, the J gene TRBJ2-4; possibly TRBD2 for D (7 bases). V lost 6 bases to trimming and J lost 8 bases, with 11 bases between them. The CDR3 has 12 amino acids. Germline CDR1 SNHLY, CDR2 FYNNEI. CDR3: CASRGEGDIQYF. CDR3 sequence (DNA): TGTGCCAGCAGAGGGGAGGGGGACATTCAGTACTTC.

The chain joins TRBV7-6 to TRBJ2-4, with TRBD1 matching 12 bases. This CDR3 contains 15 residues. From germline, CDR1 is SGHVS and CDR2 FNYEAQ. With 5 bases clipped from V and 6 bases from J, the junction kept 5 bases outside the gene matches. The DNA of the CDR3 is TGTGCCAGCAGCGAGCGGGACAGGGGGCGAAACATTCAGTACTTC. It encodes CASSERDRGRNIQYF. Complete variable domain (other parts from reference TRBV7-6 and TRBJ2-4): GAGVSQSPRYKVTKRGQDVALRCDPISGHVSLYWYRQALGQGPEFLTYFNYEAQQDKSGLPNDRFSAERPEGSISTLTIQRTEQRDSAMYRCASSERDRGRNIQYFGAGTRLSVL.

This clonotype was observed at least ten times. CDR3 loop: CASSRRDSPYNEQFF. CDR3 nucleotide sequence: TGTGCCAGCAGCCGCCGGGACAGTCCCTACAATGAGCAGTTCTTC. The gene calls are TRBV6-2 or TRBV6-3 and TRBJ2-1, with TRBD1 identical over 7 bases. With V trimmed by 6 bases and J by 2 bases, 7 bases remained unmatched. The germline gives CDR1 MNHEY, CDR2 SVGEGT. The CDR3 contains 15 residues.

The rearrangement uses TRBV24-1 and TRBJ2-7, with no clear D. CDR1 is KGHDR, CDR2 SFDVKD, per germline. Trimming removed 2 bases from V and 7 bases from J, with 8 bases in between. The CDR3 runs 12 residues. CDR3 DNA: TGTGCCACCAGTGATTGGAAGAATGAGCAGTACTTC. Translating it yields CATSDWKNEQYF.

The chain is built from TRBV12-3 or TRBV12-4 and TRBJ2-1, with TRBD1 matching over 9 bases. V lost 11 bases and J lost 0; bases outside the gene matches: 8. CDR3 size: 15 residues. The CDR3 loop reads CAGAPGQGSYNEQFF. CDR3 DNA: TGTGCCGGCGCACCGGGACAGGGCTCCTACAATGAGCAGTTCTTC.

On this clonotype itself: A read error is possible here, since a much larger clone lies one base away. The V and J genes are TRBV5-1 and TRBJ2-3; 14 nucleotides match TRBD2. The CDR3 totals 18 residues. With V trimmed by 1 base and J by 2 bases, 6 bases remained unmatched. Germline V gene sequence: CDR1 SGHRS, CDR2 YFSETQ. In DNA form, the CDR3 reads TGCGCCAGCAGCTTGAAGCGACTAGCGGGGGGGCCCACAGATACGCAGTATTTT. It encodes CASSLKRLAGGPTDTQYF. The full variable domain, its missing parts supplied by reference TRBV5-1 and TRBJ2-3, is KAGVTQTPRYLIKTRGQQVTLSCSPISGHRSVSWYQQTPGQGLQFLFEYFSETQRNKGNFPGRFSGRQFSNSRSEMNVSTLELGDSALYLCASSLKRLAGGPTDTQYFGPGTRLTVL.

This clonotype was picked up many times. This sequence joins TRBV4-3 and TRBJ2-7, with D perhaps TRBD1 (6 bases). The CDR3 is 16 residues long. CDR1 LGHNA and CDR2 YSLEER come from the germline V gene. The ends were cut back, 1 base at V and 1 base at J, with 14 bases in the middle. CDR3 protein: CASSQARNRVSYEQYF. DNA for the CDR3: TGCGCCAGCAGCCAAGCCCGTAACAGGGTTTCCTACGAGCAGTACTTC.

This clonotype came up a few times. The chain couples TRBV7-9 to TRBJ2-1, with 7 positions matching TRBD1. The CDR3 covers 14 residues. From germline, CDR1 is SEHNR and CDR2 FQNEAQ (reference sequence). V was pared by 5 bases and J by 7 bases, with 8 bases of the junction left unmatched. CDR3 nucleotide sequence: TGTGCCAGCAGCGAGGGACAGCACGGGAATGAGCAGTTCTTC. Translated: CASSEGQHGNEQFF.

This rearrangement joins TRBV12-3 or TRBV12-4 to TRBJ1-2; D not resolved. The CDR3 extends over 12 amino acids. The V end was cut by 5 bases, the J end by 8 bases, with 12 bases between. The CDR3 reads CASSIYSGGYTF. CDR3 DNA sequence: TGTGCCAGCAGTATCTACAGTGGCGGCTACACCTTC.

Many counts were recorded for this clonotype. This chain uses TRBV5-1 with TRBJ2-3, with D possibly TRBD1 on 6 matching bases. Germline CDR1 SGHRS, CDR2 YFSETQ. This CDR3 spans 16 amino acids. V lost 0 bases and J lost 4, with 15 bases in between. The CDR3 sequence is CASSLAGQTGADTQYF. Written as DNA, the CDR3 is TGCGCCAGCAGCTTGGCCGGACAGACAGGCGCAGATACGCAGTATTTT.

The chain carries TRBV20-1 and TRBJ2-5; D is possibly TRBD1 or TRBD2 (5 bases each). The DNA end is more similar to TRBJ2-7, so the J call may be wrong. Germline V CDR1 and CDR2: DFQATT, SNEGSKA (reference sequence). CDR3 length: 12 residues. The CDR3 bases are TGCAGTGCTGGGCTGGGGGTCGACGAGCAGTACTTC. This codes for CSAGLGVDEQYF.

This clonotype was counted at least ten times. The chain joins TRBV5-5 to TRBJ2-1; D gene uncertain. From germline, CDR1 is SGHKS and CDR2 YYEKEE (reference sequence). V lost 1 base and J lost 10, with 9 bases in between. The CDR3 runs 12 residues. This CDR3 reads CASSLYSREQFF. The CDR3, as DNA: TGTGCCAGCAGCTTGTACAGCCGCGAGCAGTTCTTC.

This clonotype was found many times. The chain combines TRBV13 with TRBJ2-1; TRBD2 agrees at 8 bases. The CDR3 runs to 17 residues. The trim removed 0 bases at V and 5 bases at J, leaving 9 bases unmatched. CDR1 is PRHDT and CDR2 is FYEKMQ in the germline V gene (reference sequence). The chain's CDR3 is CASSLGPRGGRDNEQFF. The CDR3 bases are TGTGCCAGCAGCTTAGGGCCACGCGGGGGGCGCGACAATGAGCAGTTCTTC.